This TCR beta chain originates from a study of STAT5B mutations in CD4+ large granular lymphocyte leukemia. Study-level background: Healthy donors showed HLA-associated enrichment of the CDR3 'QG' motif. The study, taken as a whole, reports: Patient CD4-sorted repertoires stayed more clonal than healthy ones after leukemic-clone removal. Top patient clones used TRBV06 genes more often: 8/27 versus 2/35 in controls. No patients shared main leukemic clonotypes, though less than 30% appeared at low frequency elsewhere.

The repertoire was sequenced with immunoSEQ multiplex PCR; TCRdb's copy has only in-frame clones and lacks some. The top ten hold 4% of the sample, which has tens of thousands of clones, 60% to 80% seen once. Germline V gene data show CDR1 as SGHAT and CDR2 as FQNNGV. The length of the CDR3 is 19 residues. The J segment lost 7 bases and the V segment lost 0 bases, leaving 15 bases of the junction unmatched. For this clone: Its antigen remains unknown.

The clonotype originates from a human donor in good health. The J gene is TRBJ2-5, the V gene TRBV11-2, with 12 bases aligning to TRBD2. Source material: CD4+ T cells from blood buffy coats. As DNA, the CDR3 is TGTGCCAGCAGCTTAGAAGGGGATCGACTAGCGGGAGCCCGGAGGACCCAGTACTTC. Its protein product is CASSLEGDRLAGARRTQYF. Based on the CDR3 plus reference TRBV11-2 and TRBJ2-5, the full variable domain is EAGVAQSPRYKIIEKRQSVAFWCNPISGHATLYWYQQILGQGPKLLIQFQNNGVVDDSQLPKDRFSAERLKGVDSTLKIQPAKLEDSAVYLCASSLEGDRLAGARRTQYFGPGTRLLVL.